The 5 T cell receptor beta chains in this list originate from one sample, sequenced in a study of T cell repertoires in cytomegalovirus infection. TCRdb recomputed calls from the reads with MiXCR, one row per CDR3 protein. The table records 750,000 to 950,000 distinct CDR3 sequences, about 27% of them present only once. Their antigens are not known. The sequences come from cultured CD8+ T cells from PBMCs, collected from culture after CMV antigen stimulation. These receptors were taken from a human donor in good health (CMV status not recorded). Some clones in this sample may be carry-over from other donors' samples.

This clonotype was observed once. The genes are TRBV4-3 and TRBJ2-1; D possibly corresponds to TRBD1 (6 bases). Trimming shortened V by 7 bases and J by 0 bases, and 16 bases separated the two germline ends. Per the germline V gene, CDR1 is LGHNA and CDR2 is YSLEER. CDR3 size: 16 residues. The CDR3 DNA reads TGCGCCAGCAAGGCCGGGACACCGAGCTCCTACAATGAGCAGTTCTTC. Translation: CASKAGTPSSYNEQFF.

This clonotype was detected many times. The chain couples TRBV7-2 to TRBJ1-5; tentative D call: TRBD1 (6 bases). This CDR3 has 16 amino acids. Germline V lookup: CDR1 SGHTA, CDR2 FQGNSA. V shed 1 base and J shed 5 bases, with 15 bases lying between them. The CDR3 reads CASSLESTGHYQPQHF. CDR3 nucleotide sequence: TGTGCCAGCAGCTTAGAAAGCACAGGGCACTATCAGCCCCAGCATTTT.

CDR3 residues: CASSFSGTGEQFF. The CDR3 bases are TGTGCCAGCAGTTTCTCAGGGACAGGGGAGCAGTTCTTC. V usage is TRBV27 and J usage is TRBJ2-1; 9 bases map to TRBD1. Trimming took 3 bases from V and 10 from J; bases not matched to a gene: 4. The CDR3 sequence is 13 residues long. Germline values: CDR1 MNHEY, CDR2 SMNVEV (reference sequence).

There are many counts of this clonotype. This sequence joins TRBV7-2 and TRBJ1-1; D ambiguous. V was shortened by 4 bases and J by 4 bases, with 13 bases between the two germline ends. The CDR3 has 14 residues. Germline V gene sequence: CDR1 SGHTA, CDR2 FQGNSA. The chain's CDR3 is CASSSYLATTEAFF. CDR3 nucleotides: TGTGCCAGCAGCTCCTACCTTGCGACCACTGAAGCTTTCTTT. The whole variable domain, filled in from reference TRBV7-2 and TRBJ1-1, reads GAGVSQSPSNKVTEKGKDVELRCDPISGHTALYWYRQSLGQGLEFLIYFQGNSAPDKSGLPSDRFSAERTGGSVSTLTIQRTQQEDSAVYLCASSSYLATTEAFFGQGTRLTVV.

The CDR3 nucleotides are TGTGCCAGCAGCTTAGGACAGGGGGACGAGCAGTACTTC. Translating gives CASSLGQGDEQYF. The chain employs TRBV7-6 and TRBJ2-7, with 9 bases matching TRBD1. CDR1 SGHVS and CDR2 FNYEAQ come from the germline V gene. J was trimmed by 5 bases and V by 1 base; bases with no gene match: 0. This CDR3 region has 13 residues.